The next 18 T cell receptor beta chains were all read from a single sample in a study of tumor-infiltrating lymphocytes in primary liver carcinoma. Production of TCR beta cDNA used approximately 480 ng total RNA together with a constant-region primer. Amplification in three nested multiplex PCR rounds with slightly modified ARM-PCR gave rise to TCR beta libraries. Both of the initial two PCR rounds ran for roughly 10 cycles and employed TRBV1-TRBV30 forward primers alongside a C-beta reverse primer. In TCRdb, the multiplex PCR reads were re-called with MiXCR into one record per CDR3 protein. The sample lists approximately 210,000 distinct CDR3 sequences; about 61% were seen once. The authors took blood RNA from unsorted whole blood and also extracted germline DNA. Sequencing input: peripheral blood. The source is an older woman with primary liver carcinoma and hepatitis B virus infection.

This clonotype was observed a single time. The chain uses TRBV11-3 and TRBJ1-4; TRBD1 matches at 7 bases. The germline V gene encodes CDR1 SGHNT and CDR2 YENEEA. The V segment lost 5 bases and the J segment 17 bases; nucleotides outside the gene matches: 11. The CDR3 sequence is 12 residues long. The CDR3 DNA sequence: TGTGCCAGCAGCCCAGACAGGGTACTACTTTTTTTT. Amino acids: CASSPDRVLLFF.

A note on this clonotype: A much larger clone differs by one base, so this may be a read error. The chain is built from TRBV10-3 and TRBJ1-6; possibly TRBD1 for D (5 bases). CDR1 and CDR2 from the germline V gene are ENHRY and SYGVKD. This CDR3 comprises 13 residues. The CDR3 DNA follows: TGTGCCATCAAAAGGGGCGAAGATTCACCCCTCTACTTT. Its protein is CAIKRGEDSPLYF.

Here the CDR3 reads CASSAQAWQPQHF. The CDR3 DNA is TGTGCCAGCAGCGCACAGGCGTGGCAGCCCCAGCATTTT. The chain links TRBV7-9 to TRBJ1-5; the D gene is possibly TRBD1 (5 bases). The germline V and J ends were trimmed by 5 bases and 7 bases, with 12 bases remaining between them. The CDR3 runs 13 residues. Germline V gene sequence: CDR1 SEHNR, CDR2 FQNEAQ (reference sequence).

With respect to this clonotype: A much larger clone is a single base away; this may be a read error. The V and J genes are TRBV6-1 and TRBJ2-1, with TRBD1 matching over 10 bases. This CDR3 spans 15 amino acids. Per the germline V gene, CDR1 is MNHNS and CDR2 is SASEGT. For the CDR3, the DNA is TGTGCCAGCACTCTGGACAGGGGGTCCTACAATGAGCAGCTCTTC. Its translation is CASTLDRGSYNEQLF.

This clonotype was found many times. The chain links TRBV12-3 or TRBV12-4 to TRBJ2-3; 14 bases align to TRBD2. The CDR3 spans 17 residues. Trimming removed 6 bases from V and 3 bases from J; junction bases left unmatched: 8. In DNA, the CDR3 is TGTGCCAGCAGGGGACTAGCGGGAGCGGGAGGGACAGATACGCAGTATTTT. This gives the protein CASRGLAGAGGTDTQYF.

This sequence joins TRBV11-2 and TRBJ2-7, with TRBD2 matching over 7 bases. With 1 base clipped from V and 5 bases from J, the junction kept 8 bases outside the gene matches. CDR3 length equals 15 residues. In germline, CDR1 is SGHAT, CDR2 FQNNGV. The CDR3 is CASSLAGGSHDEQYF. CDR3 bases: TGTGCCAGCAGCTTAGCGGGCGGGAGTCACGACGAGCAGTACTTC.

The rearrangement links TRBV28 to TRBJ1-2; TRBD1 agrees at 7 bases. V shed 5 bases and J 4 bases; nucleotides not matched to a gene: 13. The CDR3 is made up of 16 amino acids. The germline gives CDR1 MDHEN, CDR2 SYDVKM. The CDR3 spells CASSPRTGALLYGYTF. The CDR3 coding sequence is TGTGCCAGCAGTCCCCGGACAGGAGCCCTTCTCTATGGCTACACCTTC.

In this sample, this clonotype turned up a few times. This chain uses TRBV6-1 with TRBJ2-2; weak D call: TRBD2 (6 bases). CDR1 is MNHNS, CDR2 SASEGT, per germline. CDR3 length: 16 residues. V lost 1 base and J lost 6, with 15 bases in between. Here the CDR3 reads CASSEVPTSLPGELFF. In nucleotides, the CDR3 is TGTGCCAGCAGTGAAGTCCCCACTAGCTTACCCGGGGAGCTGTTTTTT.

Points on this clonotype: This sequence may be a read error, since a much larger clone differs from it by one base. V usage is TRBV29-1 and J usage is TRBJ1-2; a weak D match, TRBD1 (5 bases). Trimming removed 3 bases at V and 8 bases at J, with 13 bases between. Germline CDR1 and CDR2: SQVTM and ANQGSEA. The CDR3 spans 12 residues. The CDR3 protein is CSVEGGARGYTF. CDR3 nucleotide sequence: TGCAGCGTTGAGGGAGGGGCCCGGGGCTACACCTTC.

The chain uses TRBV28 and TRBJ1-5, with D unresolved. CDR1 is MDHEN and CDR2 is SYDVKM in the germline V gene. With 3 bases removed from V and 1 base from J, the gap between germline ends came to 10 bases. The CDR3 has 15 residues. CDR3 loop: CASSLDRWSNQPQHF. The CDR3 bases are TGTGCCAGCAGTTTGGATAGGTGGAGCAATCAGCCCCAGCATTTT.

In the case of this clonotype: At one of its ends the junction is not consistent with the germline gene, which may arise from a read error. V gene TRBV6-1 combines with J gene TRBJ2-7; 14 bases align to TRBD2. The germline V gene encodes CDR1 MNHNS and CDR2 SASEGT. This CDR3 region has 15 residues. The CDR3 loop reads CTSRARGTSGGEQYF. For the CDR3, the DNA is TGTACCAGCAGGGCTCGGGGGACTAGCGGGGGCGAGCAGTACTTC.

The chain recombines TRBV12-3 or TRBV12-4 with TRBJ2-7; 7 nucleotides match TRBD2. The CDR3 extends over 13 amino acids. V lost 5 bases and J lost 7; bases outside the gene matches: 8. CDR3 amino acids: CASSRREVGEQYF. In DNA form, the CDR3 reads TGTGCCAGCAGTAGACGGGAGGTGGGTGAGCAGTACTTC.

With regard to this clonotype: One end of the junction fails to match germline, which may point to a read error. The chain joins TRBV11-2 to TRBJ2-7; TRBD1 aligns across 8 bases. Germline loops: CDR1 SGHAT, CDR2 FQNNGV. This CDR3 has 15 amino acids. CDR3 sequence (DNA): TGTGCCAGCATCTTCAGGGACAGGACGAACTACGAGCAGTATTTC. Amino acid sequence: CASIFRDRTNYEQYF.

There are many counts of this clonotype. The V call is TRBV12-3 or TRBV12-4, the J call TRBJ1-1, with a tentative D call TRBD1 (5 bases). The CDR3 loop spans 14 amino acids. V was cut by 6 bases and J by 2 bases, with 13 bases left in between. The CDR3: CASSIPQGNTEAFF. CDR3 sequence (DNA): TGTGCCAGCAGCATACCCCAGGGAAACACTGAAGCTTTCTTT.

The V gene is TRBV28, the J gene TRBJ2-7; 7 bases align to TRBD1. The CDR3 sequence is 16 residues long. Germline CDR1 reads MDHEN; CDR2 reads SYDVKM. With V trimmed by 3 bases and J by 1 base, 9 bases remained unmatched. The DNA for the CDR3 is TGTGCCAGCAGTTTTAGCCCAGGGGGTGGGTCCTACGAGCAGTACTTC. Translation: CASSFSPGGGSYEQYF. Using reference TRBV28 and TRBJ2-7 for the parts outside the CDR3, the full variable domain is DVKVTQSSRYLVKRTGEKVFLECVQDMDHENMFWYRQDPGLGLRLIYFSYDVKMKEKGDIPEGYSVSREKKERFSLILESASTNQTSMYLCASSFSPGGGSYEQYFGPGTRLTVT.

The chain has TRBV5-4 and TRBJ2-7; TRBD1 is a possible D gene (6 bases). The CDR3 is 17 residues long. Germline V gives CDR1 SGHNT, CDR2 YYREEE (reference sequence). The ends were cut back, 0 bases at V and 4 bases at J, with 20 bases in the middle. CDR3 nucleotide sequence: TGTGCCAGCAGCTTGGGGGGGCCAACGGGAAACTGGTACGAGCAGTACTTC. Its protein product is CASSLGGPTGNWYEQYF. The full variable domain, its missing parts supplied by reference TRBV5-4 and TRBJ2-7, is ETGVTQSPTHLIKTRGQQVTLRCSSQSGHNTVSWYQQALGQGPQFIFQYYREEENGRGNFPPRFSGLQFPNYSSELNVNALELDDSALYLCASSLGGPTGNWYEQYFGPGTRLTVT.

The chain is built from TRBV28 and TRBJ2-3, with D possibly being TRBD2 (5 bases). This CDR3 region has 12 residues. Trimming removed 7 bases at V and 2 bases at J, with 7 bases between. Germline CDR1 MDHEN, CDR2 SYDVKM. The CDR3 region has the DNA TGTGCCAGCATGGAGGTCACAGATACGCAGTATTTT. It yields the protein CASMEVTDTQYF.

In the case of this clonotype: It may be a read error: a sequence one base away is much more abundant. V is TRBV6-6 and J is TRBJ2-7; TRBD1 agrees at 7 bases. CDR3 size: 16 residues. Germline-derived CDR1 and CDR2 are MNHNY and SVGAGI (reference sequence). V was clipped by 0 bases and J by 7 bases; unmatched bases: 12. CDR3 in DNA: TGTGCCAGCAGTTACTCATGGACAGGCTCCGCGGGTGAGCAGTACTTC. It specifies CASSYSWTGSAGEQYF.